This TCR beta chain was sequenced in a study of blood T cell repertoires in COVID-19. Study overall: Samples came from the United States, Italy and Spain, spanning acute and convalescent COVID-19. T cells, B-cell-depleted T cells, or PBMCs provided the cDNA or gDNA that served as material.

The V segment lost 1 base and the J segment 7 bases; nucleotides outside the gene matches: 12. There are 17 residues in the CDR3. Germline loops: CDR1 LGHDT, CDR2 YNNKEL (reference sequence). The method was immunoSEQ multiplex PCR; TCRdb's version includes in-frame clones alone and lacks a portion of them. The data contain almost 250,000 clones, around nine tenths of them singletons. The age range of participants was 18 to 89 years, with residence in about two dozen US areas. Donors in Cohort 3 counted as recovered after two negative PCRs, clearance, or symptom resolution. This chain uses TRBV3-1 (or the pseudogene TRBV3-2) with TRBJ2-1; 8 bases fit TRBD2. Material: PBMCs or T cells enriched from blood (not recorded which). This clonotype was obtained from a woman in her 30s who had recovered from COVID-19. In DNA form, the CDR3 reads TGTGCCAGCAGCCAAGGGGGGGCGGGAGGAGTGTCGAATGAGCAGTTCTTC. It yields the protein CASSQGGAGGVSNEQFF.